This T cell receptor (beta chain) was observed in a study of blood T cell repertoires in COVID-19. The overall study: COVID-19 samples from acute and convalescent phases originated in the United States, Italy and Spain. The cDNA or gDNA used as material had been derived from T cells, B-cell-depleted T cells, or PBMCs.

This clone was counted once. The CDR3 runs to 18 residues. Original processing methods: The authors estimated nucleated cell counts from reference gene primer amplification. Sequencing was performed with immunoSEQ multiplex PCR; in TCRdb, only in-frame clones are kept and a portion is missing. Clone size and V and J calls were adopted from that table, with D and trimming inferred from the DNA. The table records over 120,000 clones, approximately 90% of them present only once. The sample taken for sequencing was peripheral blood. The chain combines TRBV21-1 with TRBJ1-2; the table gives TRBD1 as D, unverified against the DNA. TRBV21-1 constitutes a pseudogene. The clonotype was recovered from a woman aged 45-60 years with acute or convalescent COVID-19. In DNA, the CDR3 is TGTGCCAGCAGCAAAGAGGGGGACAGGGACCCCTTGAACTATGGCTACACCTTC. Translating it yields CASSKEGDRDPLNYGYTF.